These 10 T cell receptor beta chains originate from one sample sequenced in a study of blood T cell repertoires in COVID-19. Assay: immunoSEQ multiplex PCR; the TCRdb copy retains only in-frame clones and omits some. The sample comprises around 170,000 clones, about 87% of which are singletons, and 20% to 30% rests with the top ten. Sequencing was done on a sample of peripheral blood. The source of these receptors is a man in his 60s with acute or convalescent COVID-19.

CDR3 loop: CAQRRERRYTGELFF. The CDR3 coding sequence is TGTGCCCAGCGGAGGGAGAGGCGGTACACCGGGGAGCTGTTTTTT. The chain combines TRBV2 with TRBJ2-2; a possible D gene is TRBD2 (6 bases). With 11 bases removed from V and 3 bases from J, the gap between germline ends came to 19 bases. The CDR3 contains 15 residues. Germline CDR1 and CDR2: SNHLY and FYNNEI.

CDR3 in DNA: TGTGCCACCAGTGACCGCCACCGGGACAGGGTCTCCGAGCAGTACGTC. Amino acids: CATSDRHRDRVSEQYV. V is TRBV24-1 and J is TRBJ2-7, with 9 positions matching TRBD1. The V gene end was trimmed by 4 bases and the J gene end by 6 bases; junction bases not matched to a gene: 12. Germline V gives CDR1 KGHDR, CDR2 SFDVKD. This CDR3 region has 16 residues.

This sequence joins TRBV19 and TRBJ2-1, with D possibly being TRBD1 (5 bases). Trimming removed 2 bases at V and 6 bases at J, with 11 bases between. Germline V gene lookup returns CDR1 LNHDA and CDR2 SQIVND (reference sequence). This CDR3 contains 14 residues. The CDR3 region is CASSINQGANEQFF. CDR3 DNA: TGTGCCAGTAGTATAAACCAAGGGGCCAATGAGCAGTTCTTC.

J is TRBJ1-6 and V is TRBV19; TRBD1 is a possible D gene (5 bases). In germline, CDR1 is LNHDA, CDR2 SQIVND (reference sequence). The CDR3 is 15 residues long. Trimming removed 5 bases from V and 6 bases from J, with 14 bases in between. Written as DNA, the CDR3 is TGTGCCAGTAGTCCATCGGGGGACCGTAATTCACCCCTCCACTTT. It yields the protein CASSPSGDRNSPLHF.

The rearrangement joins TRBV7-9 to TRBJ2-7, with TRBD1 matching 8 bases. Germline assignment: CDR1 SEHNR and CDR2 FQNEAQ (reference sequence). V lost 5 bases to trimming and J lost 2 bases; unmatched junction nucleotides: 8. The CDR3 is 15 residues long. The DNA for the CDR3 is TGTGCCAGCAGCCCACCGCAGGGGGCTGCCTACGAGCAGTACTTC. This gives the protein CASSPPQGAAYEQYF.

The chain has TRBV5-4 and TRBJ1-4; TRBD1 matches at 8 bases. V shed 0 bases, J shed 8 bases, and the junction held 6 bases outside the gene matches. This CDR3 region has 15 residues. Germline loops: CDR1 SGHNT, CDR2 YYREEE (reference sequence). The DNA of the CDR3 is TGTGCCAGCAGCTTGGATCAGGGGGCGAGCGAAAAACTGTTTTTT. This encodes CASSLDQGASEKLFF.

The chain recombines TRBV3-1 (or the pseudogene TRBV3-2) with TRBJ1-2; D is perhaps TRBD1 (6 bases). The CDR3 sequence is 17 residues long. Germline CDR1 reads LGHDT; CDR2 reads YNNKEL (reference sequence). Between the trimmed V and J ends, which lost 4 bases and 0 bases, there was a span of 18 bases. CDR3: CASSPQQGQASNYGYTF. Written as DNA, the CDR3 is TGTGCCAGCAGCCCCCAACAGGGCCAAGCGTCTAACTATGGCTACACCTTC.

CDR3 protein: CATSDYITGELFF. The CDR3 DNA follows: TGTGCCACCAGTGATTACATCACCGGGGAGCTGTTTTTT. V and J are TRBV24-1 and TRBJ2-2; no reliable D call. V lost 2 bases and J lost 4, with 4 bases in between. Germline assignment: CDR1 KGHDR and CDR2 SFDVKD. The CDR3 loop spans 13 amino acids.

The chain carries TRBV5-4 and TRBJ2-5, with TRBD1 matching over 7 bases. Germline V gene data show CDR1 as SGHNT and CDR2 as YYREEE (reference sequence). V trimming: 6 bases; J trimming: 2 bases; junction bases outside the gene matches: 10. This CDR3 region has 15 residues. The CDR3 protein is CASKKGQPSQETQYF. CDR3 DNA: TGTGCCAGCAAGAAGGGACAGCCGTCACAAGAGACCCAGTACTTC.

This chain links TRBV21-1 with TRBJ2-7; no DNA check was done on the table's D call, TRBD1. TRBV21-1 is noted as a pseudogene. The CDR3 has 19 amino acids. Here the CDR3 DNA reads TGTGCCAGCAGCATCAGGGCGGGACAGGGCCTATGTAGCTCCTACGAGCAGTACGTC. It translates to CASSIRAGQGLCSSYEQYV.